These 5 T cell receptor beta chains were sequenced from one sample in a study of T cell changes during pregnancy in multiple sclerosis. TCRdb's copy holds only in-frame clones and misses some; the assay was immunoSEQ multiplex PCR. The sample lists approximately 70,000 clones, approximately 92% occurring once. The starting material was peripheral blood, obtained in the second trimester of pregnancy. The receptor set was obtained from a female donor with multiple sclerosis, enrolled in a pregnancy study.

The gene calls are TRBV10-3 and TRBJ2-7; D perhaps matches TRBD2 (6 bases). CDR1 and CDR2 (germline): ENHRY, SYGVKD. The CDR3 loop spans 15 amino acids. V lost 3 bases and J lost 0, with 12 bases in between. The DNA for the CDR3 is TGTGCCATCAGTGACTTAGCGGCAGGCTCCTACGAGCAGTACTTC. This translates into CAISDLAAGSYEQYF.

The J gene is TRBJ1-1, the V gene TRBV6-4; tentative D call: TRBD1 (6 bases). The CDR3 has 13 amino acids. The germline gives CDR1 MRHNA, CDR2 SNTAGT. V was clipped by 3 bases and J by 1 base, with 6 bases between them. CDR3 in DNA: TGTGCCAGCAGTGAACAGGGGAACACTGAAGCTTTCTTT. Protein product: CASSEQGNTEAFF.

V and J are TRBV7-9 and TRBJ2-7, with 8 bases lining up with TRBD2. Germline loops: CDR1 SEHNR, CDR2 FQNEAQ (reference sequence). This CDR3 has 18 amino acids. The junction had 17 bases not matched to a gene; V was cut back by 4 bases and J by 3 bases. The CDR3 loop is CASSSPTSGRRGGYEQYF. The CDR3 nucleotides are TGTGCCAGCAGCTCTCCAACTAGCGGTAGGAGGGGCGGCTACGAGCAGTACTTC.

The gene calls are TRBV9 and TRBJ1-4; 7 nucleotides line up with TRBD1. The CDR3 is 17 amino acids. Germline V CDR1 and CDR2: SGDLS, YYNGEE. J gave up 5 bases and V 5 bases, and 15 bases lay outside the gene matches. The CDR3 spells CASSKTARQGWNEKLFF. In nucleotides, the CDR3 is TGTGCCAGCAGTAAAACAGCTCGACAGGGTTGGAATGAAAAACTGTTTTTT. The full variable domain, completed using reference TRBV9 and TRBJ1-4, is DSGVTQTPKHLITATGQRVTLRCSPRSGDLSVYWYQQSLDQGLQFLIQYYNGEERAKGNILERFSAQQFPDLHSELNLSSLELGDSALYFCASSKTARQGWNEKLFFGSGTQLSVL.

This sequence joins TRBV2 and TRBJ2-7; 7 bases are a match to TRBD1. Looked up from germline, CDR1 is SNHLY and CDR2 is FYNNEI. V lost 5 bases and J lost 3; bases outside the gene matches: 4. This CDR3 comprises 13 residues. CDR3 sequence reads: CASSTGDSYEQYF. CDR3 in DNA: TGTGCCAGCAGTACTGGGGACAGCTACGAGCAGTACTTC.